A single sample is the source of the 13 T cell receptor beta chains below, sequenced in a study of blood T cell repertoires in COVID-19 (dated by TCRdb to between 2020 and 2021). Libraries were made using the immunoSEQ multiplex PCR assay. The table comes from immuneACCESS by way of TCRdb, which keeps in-frame sequences with V and J called. Part of the clones is missing from these tables; in studies checked, under half for an unresolved V gene and the rest for unknown reasons. The sample table contains about 170,000 clones; only one count was recorded for approximately 83% of them. Approximately 2.9% of the sample is taken by the ten largest. The sequencing input was peripheral blood. The receptor source for this set is a woman in her fifties or sixties with acute or convalescent COVID-19.

The chain combines TRBV4-2 with TRBJ2-7; D uncertain. Germline V gene data show CDR1 as LGHNA and CDR2 as YNFKEQ. CDR3 length equals 17 residues. The V and J ends lost 0 bases and 0 bases respectively, with 15 bases between them. The CDR3 region is CASSQDWRARSSYEQYF. DNA for the CDR3: TGTGCCAGCAGCCAAGATTGGCGCGCACGGAGCTCCTACGAGCAGTACTTC.

The chain couples TRBV19 to TRBJ2-3; 13 nucleotides match TRBD2. CDR1 is LNHDA, CDR2 SQIVND, per germline (reference sequence). V shed 4 bases, J shed 5 bases, and the junction held 12 bases outside the gene matches. There are 18 residues in the CDR3. CDR3 sequence reads: CASSSPRTSGGAVDTQYF. The CDR3 nucleotides read TGTGCCAGTAGTAGCCCTAGAACTAGCGGGGGGGCCGTAGATACGCAGTATTTT.

The chain uses TRBV28 and TRBJ1-2, with 9 nucleotides matching TRBD1. The trim removed 5 bases at V and 3 bases at J, leaving 10 bases unmatched. This CDR3 spans 16 amino acids. The germline CDR1 and CDR2 sequences are MDHEN and SYDVKM. CDR3 bases: TGTGCCAGCAGTCCCCGCGTAGGGGACAGGGACTATGGCTACACCTTC. This sequence encodes CASSPRVGDRDYGYTF.

The chain couples TRBV9 to TRBJ2-1; 8 bases align to TRBD2. Per the germline V gene, CDR1 is SGDLS and CDR2 is YYNGEE. V was pared by 3 bases and J by 7 bases, with 9 bases of the junction left unmatched. The CDR3 is 15 amino acids. This chain's CDR3 is CASSETVAGQNEQFF. The CDR3 bases are TGTGCCAGCAGCGAAACGGTAGCGGGGCAGAATGAGCAGTTCTTC.

This clone occurred many times. The chain links TRBV7-2 to TRBJ2-2; 7 nucleotides agree with TRBD1. Germline V gene sequence: CDR1 SGHTA, CDR2 FQGNSA. V was pared by 1 base and J by 7 bases, with 6 bases of the junction left unmatched. The CDR3 is 15 residues long. The CDR3 bases are TGTGCCAGCAGCTTAGATGCAGGGGGAATCGGGGAGCTGTTTTTT. Residues: CASSLDAGGIGELFF.

The chain joins TRBV7-2 to TRBJ2-5; 10 nucleotides align to TRBD2. The CDR3 consists of 14 residues. Germline loops: CDR1 SGHTA, CDR2 FQGNSA. V was pared by 6 bases and J by 3 bases, with 4 bases of the junction left unmatched. The CDR3 DNA sequence: TGTGCCAGCAGAGCGGGGGGGAGTGAAGAGACCCAGTACTTC. The encoded protein is CASRAGGSEETQYF.

The V and J genes are TRBV5-1 and TRBJ2-5, with 7 positions matching TRBD1. The V gene's germline CDR1 is SGHRS and CDR2 YFSETQ. This CDR3 spans 12 amino acids. After removal of 4 bases from V and 5 bases from J, the junction contained 2 bases not matched to a gene. CDR3 amino acids: CASSPTGETQYF. CDR3 coding DNA: TGCGCCAGCAGCCCGACAGGGGAGACCCAGTACTTC.

CDR3 in amino acids: CASSLAGTSSYNEQFF. CDR3 bases: TGCGCCAGCAGCTTGGCCGGCACTAGCTCCTACAATGAGCAGTTCTTC. The chain is built from TRBV5-1 and TRBJ2-1, with D perhaps matching TRBD2 (5 bases). Trimming shortened V by 0 bases and J by 0 bases, and 10 bases separated the two germline ends. The CDR3 totals 16 residues. Germline CDR1 is SGHRS and CDR2 is YFSETQ. The full variable domain, rest sourced from reference TRBV5-1 and TRBJ2-1, is KAGVTQTPRYLIKTRGQQVTLSCSPISGHRSVSWYQQTPGQGLQFLFEYFSETQRNKGNFPGRFSGRQFSNSRSEMNVSTLELGDSALYLCASSLAGTSSYNEQFFGPGTRLTVL.

This clone has just a few counts. The rearrangement links TRBV2 to TRBJ1-5; TRBD1 might be the D (5 bases). CDR1 and CDR2 from the germline V gene are SNHLY and FYNNEI. Trimming cost V 4 bases and J 2 bases, with 12 bases left between them. CDR3 length: 15 amino acids. CDR3 DNA: TGTGCCAGCAGTGGGAGGGGCACGGGCAATCAGCCCCAGCATTTT. Amino acids: CASSGRGTGNQPQHF.

The V call is TRBV7-2, the J call TRBJ1-2, with a possible D match to TRBD1 (5 bases). Germline CDR1 reads SGHTA; CDR2 reads FQGNSA. CDR3 length: 14 amino acids. The V gene lost 1 base and the J gene lost 3 bases, with 9 bases spanning the gap. CDR3 sequence reads: CASSLDTGYYGYTF. In nucleotides, the CDR3 is TGTGCCAGCAGCTTAGATACAGGATACTATGGCTACACCTTC.

The chain has TRBV11-2 and TRBJ1-2; no clear D gene. Trimming left V 0 bases short and J 2 bases short, with 10 bases between. This CDR3 comprises 15 residues. Germline values: CDR1 SGHAT, CDR2 FQNNGV. The CDR3 region is CASSLDWSTNYGYTF. CDR3 DNA: TGTGCCAGCAGCTTAGACTGGAGTACGAACTATGGCTACACCTTC. The entire variable domain, with the rest obtained from reference TRBV11-2 and TRBJ1-2, is as follows: EAGVAQSPRYKIIEKRQSVAFWCNPISGHATLYWYQQILGQGPKLLIQFQNNGVVDDSQLPKDRFSAERLKGVDSTLKIQPAKLEDSAVYLCASSLDWSTNYGYTFGSGTRLTVV.

V and J are TRBV5-4 and TRBJ2-7; 9 positions agree with TRBD1. V lost 2 bases, J lost 4 bases, and 1 base stayed unmatched. Per germline, CDR1 SGHNT and CDR2 YYREEE (reference sequence). The CDR3 spans 13 residues. The CDR3 DNA sequence: TGTGCCAGCAGCTTACAGGGGGCGTACGAGCAGTACTTC. Translated, it gives CASSLQGAYEQYF.

The rearrangement links TRBV13 to TRBJ2-7; 8 nucleotides match TRBD1. V lost 4 bases and J lost 4; bases outside the gene matches: 6. The length of the CDR3 is 14 residues. From germline, CDR1 is PRHDT and CDR2 FYEKMQ (reference sequence). The CDR3 nucleotides read TGTGCCAGCAGCTACGGACAGGGACAATACGAGCAGTACTTC. Translation gives CASSYGQGQYEQYF.